The 20 T cell receptor beta chains below were found in one sample sequenced in a study of T cells in Graves' hyperthyroidism and ophthalmopathy. The investigators amplified TCR beta CDR3 regions from RNA transcripts. First-round RT-PCR with HTBI primers amplified the TCR CDR3 region. Each CDR3 protein gets one entry after TCRdb re-called the multiplex PCR reads with MiXCR. The sample lists 660,000 or so distinct CDR3 sequences, under 25% occurring once. Sequenced: blood. The receptors shown here come from a man aged 30 to 39 with Graves' ophthalmopathy.

This clonotype has a count of ten or more. The rearrangement joins TRBV5-1 to TRBJ2-3; no definite D call. V dropped 0 bases and J dropped 6 bases, with 14 bases sitting between them. The germline V gene encodes CDR1 SGHRS and CDR2 YFSETQ. The CDR3 runs 15 residues. The CDR3 coding sequence is TGCGCCAGCAGCTTGGACTCGCGGCCATCTGATACGCAGTATTTT. Protein sequence: CASSLDSRPSDTQYF.

This clonotype was counted at least ten times. The gene calls are TRBV30 and TRBJ1-3; perhaps TRBD1 as D (6 bases). Germline CDR1 and CDR2: GTSNPN and SVGIG (reference sequence). CDR3 size: 12 residues. V was trimmed by 0 bases and J by 15 bases, leaving 15 bases between them. The CDR3 loop is CAWSVQLGHAYF. The CDR3 DNA sequence: TGTGCCTGGAGTGTACAATTGGGACACGCATATTTT.

The table lists this clonotype with many counts. The chain is built from TRBV30 and TRBJ1-5, with D possibly matching TRBD1 (5 bases). The germline gives CDR1 GTSNPN, CDR2 SVGIG (reference sequence). This CDR3 contains 15 residues. With 4 bases removed from V and 7 bases from J, the gap between germline ends came to 20 bases. This chain's CDR3 is CAWTTWAGMEQPQHF. CDR3 DNA: TGTGCCTGGACCACTTGGGCAGGGATGGAACAGCCCCAGCATTTT.

This clonotype was found a few times. The gene calls are TRBV11-2 and TRBJ2-7, with TRBD2 as a possible D gene (5 bases). V was trimmed by 3 bases and J by 2 bases, leaving 14 bases between them. The CDR3 is 15 residues long. Germline values: CDR1 SGHAT, CDR2 FQNNGV. As DNA, the CDR3 is TGTGCCAGCAGCTTGAGGGCGGACGCTCCCTACGAGCAGTACTTC. Its protein product is CASSLRADAPYEQYF.

This clonotype was found many times. The CDR3 is CASSTPSGGGPSSYNEQFF. The CDR3, as DNA: TGTGCCAGCAGCACCCCTAGCGGGGGGGGACCGAGCTCCTACAATGAGCAGTTCTTC. The chain carries TRBV13 and TRBJ2-1; 12 bases are a match to TRBD2. This CDR3 has 19 amino acids. Germline loops: CDR1 PRHDT, CDR2 FYEKMQ (reference sequence). V lost 5 bases, J lost 0 bases, and 11 bases stayed unmatched.

The chain employs TRBV7-2 and TRBJ2-1, with TRBD1 matching 7 bases. CDR1 and CDR2 (germline): SGHTA, FQGNSA. The V gene end was trimmed by 3 bases and the J gene end by 12 bases; junction bases not matched to a gene: 11. This CDR3 is 14 amino acids long. CDR3 sequence: CASSFSGTDARQFF. In nucleotides, the CDR3 is TGTGCCAGCAGCTTCTCCGGGACAGACGCTAGGCAGTTCTTC.

This clonotype was picked up a small number of times. The gene calls are TRBV11-2 and TRBJ2-7; D is perhaps TRBD2 (6 bases). This CDR3 has 12 residues. Trimming removed 1 base from V and 6 bases from J, with 7 bases in between. Germline V lookup: CDR1 SGHAT, CDR2 FQNNGV. As DNA, the CDR3 is TGTGCCAGCAGCTTAGTACTAGCCGAGCAGTACTTC. The encoded protein is CASSLVLAEQYF. The full variable domain, with the rest looked up from reference TRBV11-2 and TRBJ2-7, is EAGVAQSPRYKIIEKRQSVAFWCNPISGHATLYWYQQILGQGPKLLIQFQNNGVVDDSQLPKDRFSAERLKGVDSTLKIQPAKLEDSAVYLCASSLVLAEQYFGPGTRLTVT.

The table lists this clonotype with many counts. The chain couples TRBV20-1 to TRBJ2-7; TRBD1 agrees at 12 bases. J gave up 4 bases and V 3 bases, and 10 bases lay outside the gene matches. The CDR3 length is 16 residues. Germline V CDR1 and CDR2: DFQATT, SNEGSKA (reference sequence). CDR3 amino acids: CSASSRWGQGAYEQYF. CDR3 sequence (DNA): TGCAGTGCTAGTAGCCGATGGGGACAGGGGGCTTACGAGCAGTACTTC.

V and J are TRBV20-1 and TRBJ2-5; 11 bases align to TRBD1. This CDR3 has 13 residues. Germline values: CDR1 DFQATT, CDR2 SNEGSKA (reference sequence). V was pared by 3 bases and J by 8 bases, with 5 bases of the junction left unmatched. DNA of the CDR3: TGCAGTGCTAGGGGACAGGGGGGGAGAACCCAGTACTTC. Encoded protein: CSARGQGGRTQYF.

This clonotype was observed a handful of times. The J gene is TRBJ2-2, the V gene TRBV10-3; 9 nucleotides align to TRBD1. CDR1 and CDR2 (germline): ENHRY, SYGVKD. The length of the CDR3 is 14 residues. The V segment lost 4 bases and the J segment 5 bases; nucleotides outside the gene matches: 2. The CDR3 sequence: CAISGGQGTGELFF. The CDR3 DNA reads as TGTGCCATCAGTGGAGGACAGGGGACCGGGGAGCTGTTTTTT.

This chain links TRBV6-2 or TRBV6-3 with TRBJ2-5; the D gene is possibly TRBD2 (6 bases). V lost 5 bases, J lost 5 bases, and 15 bases lay in between. This CDR3 is built from 14 residues. CDR1 and CDR2 from the germline V gene are MNHEY and SVGEGT. CDR3 amino acids: CASSPLGGWETQYF. Written as DNA, the CDR3 is TGTGCCAGCAGTCCCTTAGGAGGGTGGGAGACCCAGTACTTC.

The chain uses TRBV27 and TRBJ2-7; unclear D gene. This CDR3 is 14 amino acids long. Trimming removed 5 bases from V and 3 bases from J, with 14 bases in between. The germline CDR1 and CDR2 sequences are MNHEY and SMNVEV (reference sequence). CDR3 in DNA: TGTGCCAGCAGTGAGTCGAACGGATTCTACGAGCAGTACTTC. This sequence encodes CASSESNGFYEQYF.

The chain has TRBV6-6 and TRBJ1-6; TRBD1 is a possible D gene (5 bases). Germline CDR1 MNHNY, CDR2 SVGAGI (reference sequence). The V and J ends lost 0 bases and 8 bases respectively, with 8 bases between them. The CDR3 is made up of 14 amino acids. The CDR3 loop is CASSYSWDYSPLHF. In nucleotides, the CDR3 is TGTGCCAGCAGTTACTCCTGGGACTATTCACCCCTCCACTTT.

This clonotype has a count of ten or more. The CDR3 protein is CASSPQGADTQYF. The CDR3 region has the DNA TGTGCCAGCAGCCCCCAGGGGGCAGATACGCAGTATTTT. V usage is TRBV7-3 and J usage is TRBJ2-3; 7 positions match TRBD1. The junction had 3 bases not matched to a gene; V was cut back by 5 bases and J by 4 bases. The CDR3 runs 13 residues. Germline V CDR1 and CDR2: SGHTA, FQGTGA.

As concerns this clonotype: At one of its ends the junction is not consistent with the germline gene, which may arise from a read error. The J gene is TRBJ2-1, the V gene TRBV5-1, with D maybe TRBD2 (6 bases). CDR3 size: 12 residues. Germline-derived CDR1 and CDR2 are SGHRS and YFSETQ. The chain's CDR3 is CAGSLLANEQFF. For the CDR3, the DNA is TGCGCCGGCAGCCTCCTAGCGAATGAGCAGTTCTTC.

The table lists this clonotype with many counts. The chain links TRBV10-3 to TRBJ2-5, with TRBD1 matching 9 bases. CDR3 length equals 15 residues. CDR1 is ENHRY, CDR2 SYGVKD, per germline. Trimming cost V 0 bases and J 4 bases; bases outside gene matches: 3. CDR3 loop: CAISESQGAGETQYF. The CDR3 DNA sequence: TGTGCCATCAGTGAGTCACAGGGGGCAGGAGAGACCCAGTACTTC.

This clonotype showed up just a few times. J is TRBJ2-7 and V is TRBV4-1; no clear D gene. The CDR3 consists of 15 residues. Germline V gives CDR1 MGHRA, CDR2 YSYEKL. The V end lost 0 bases, the J end lost 0 bases, and 9 bases lay between the germline ends. The CDR3 here is CASSQDYSNSYEQYF. The CDR3 nucleotides are TGCGCCAGCAGCCAAGACTACAGTAACTCCTACGAGCAGTACTTC.

This clonotype appeared a few times. This chain uses TRBV16 with TRBJ1-5, with D unclear. The CDR3 loop spans 17 amino acids. The germline V and J ends were trimmed by 0 bases and 4 bases, with 16 bases remaining between them. Per the germline V gene, CDR1 is KGHSY and CDR2 is FQNENV. The CDR3 DNA reads TGTGCCAGCAGCCAATCGATGAGAACGGGCATTAATCAGCCCCAGCATTTT. Its protein is CASSQSMRTGINQPQHF. Combining the CDR3 with reference TRBV16 and TRBJ1-5 gives the whole variable domain GEEVAQTPKHLVRGEGQKAKLYCAPIKGHSYVFWYQQVLKNEFKFLISFQNENVFDETGMPKERFSAKCLPNSPCSLEIQATKLEDSAVYFCASSQSMRTGINQPQHFGDGTRLSIL.

This clonotype was counted between two and nine times. The chain couples TRBV11-2 to TRBJ2-2, with D uncertain. Trimming removed 5 bases at V and 1 base at J, with 20 bases between. This CDR3 spans 18 amino acids. CDR1 is SGHAT, CDR2 FQNNGV, per germline. CDR3 loop: CASSPPGTRILNTGELFF. CDR3 sequence (DNA): TGTGCCAGCAGCCCCCCCGGCACAAGAATATTGAACACCGGGGAGCTGTTTTTT.

This clonotype was recorded many times. The chain couples TRBV18 to TRBJ2-3, with TRBD1 matching over 7 bases. Germline V gives CDR1 KGHSH, CDR2 LQKENI. The CDR3 totals 16 residues. With V trimmed by 3 bases and J by 0 bases, 6 bases remained unmatched. CDR3 sequence: CASSPTGALSTDTQYF. The CDR3 DNA reads TGTGCCAGCTCACCCACAGGGGCTTTGAGCACAGATACGCAGTATTTT.